This T cell receptor beta chain appears in the sequencing data of a study of cytomegalovirus exposure and HLA in healthy donors. Findings and limits, study-wide: In a later analysis, TCR beta V- and J-gene trimming showed a link to a missense DCLRE1C variant.

PCR employed 60 Vbeta and 13 Jbeta primers. Data came from immunoSEQ multiplex PCR; TCRdb stores just in-frame clones and leaves some out. Of approximately 170,000 clones in the sample, 73% were seen once. Remarks on this clone: The antigen remains unidentified.

J was trimmed by 6 bases and V by 1 base; bases with no gene match: 6. This CDR3 spans 14 amino acids. Germline loops: CDR1 GTSNPN, CDR2 SVGIG (reference sequence). The sequence came from a young woman in good health and CMV-seropositive. The chain couples TRBV30 to TRBJ2-1; 7 positions agree with TRBD2. The sequenced material came from PBMCs. The CDR3 loop reads CAWSAPGLINEQFF. DNA of the CDR3: TGTGCCTGGAGTGCCCCGGGACTAATCAATGAGCAGTTCTTC.